The T cell receptor beta chain under discussion was sequenced for a study of cytomegalovirus exposure and HLA in healthy donors. The PCR used 60 Vbeta and 13 Jbeta primers. Here immunoSEQ multiplex PCR was the method, and the copy in TCRdb shows in-frame clones only, minus some. Of some 150,000 clones listed, roughly 81% were seen once; the top ten hold about 13%. Trimming removed 7 bases at V and 1 base at J, with 7 bases between. The germline V gene encodes CDR1 GTSNPN and CDR2 SVGIG (reference sequence). This CDR3 has 11 residues. The TCR was taken from a woman aged 45-65 years in good health and CMV-seronegative. Material for sequencing was PBMCs. The chain combines TRBV30 with TRBJ1-1; tentative D call: TRBD1 (6 bases). CDR3 sequence: CASRGNTEAFF. The CDR3 DNA sequence: TGTGCCTCCAGGGGGAACACTGAAGCTTTCTTT. The full variable domain, rest sourced from reference TRBV30 and TRBJ1-1, is SQTIHQWPATLVQPVGSPLSLECTVEGTSNPNLYWYRQAAGRGLQLLFYSVGIGQISSEVPQNLSASRPQDRQFILSSKKLLLSDSGFYLCASRGNTEAFFGQGTRLTVV.